This TCR beta chain was sequenced in a study of blood T cell repertoires in COVID-19. Study information: Samples of COVID-19 (acute and convalescent) were obtained from the United States, Italy and Spain. Nucleic acid was either cDNA or gDNA, and it came from T cells, B-cell-depleted T cells, or PBMCs.

V was shortened by 4 bases and J by 6 bases, with 13 bases between the two germline ends. Germline CDR1 is SEHNR and CDR2 is FQNEAQ (reference sequence). This CDR3 comprises 15 residues. Methods used by the authors: From reference gene primer amplification, estimates of nucleated cell counts were derived. Repertoires were generated with immunoSEQ multiplex PCR, while TCRdb's copy carries only in-frame clones and drops some. That table furnishes V, J and clone size, whereas the DNA furnished D and trimming. The sample includes 130,000 to 150,000 clones, about 86% of them seen just once. This clone occurred once.

The chain carries TRBV7-9 and TRBJ1-6; D possibly corresponds to TRBD1 (5 bases). Sequencing was carried out using peripheral blood. The sequence was obtained from a woman in her thirties or forties with acute or convalescent COVID-19. The CDR3 loop is CASSSPIGGNSPLHF. The CDR3 region has the DNA TGTGCCAGCAGCTCCCCAATCGGGGGTAATTCACCCCTCCACTTT.